The following is a TCR beta chain sequence with its context. The data are from a study of cytomegalovirus exposure and HLA in healthy donors. On the study more broadly: The early release's HLA-typed donors yielded 80 million to 95 million unique TCRs.

V dropped 2 bases and J dropped 5 bases, with 9 bases sitting between them. The germline V gene encodes CDR1 MNHNY and CDR2 SVGAGI (reference sequence). The CDR3 loop spans 14 amino acids. Primers for the PCR totalled 60 Vbeta and 13 Jbeta. TCRdb's copy holds only in-frame clones and misses some; the assay was immunoSEQ multiplex PCR. The sample lists 100,000 to 150,000 clones, less than 85% occurring once. Sequencing was performed on PBMCs. The rearrangement uses TRBV6-6 and TRBJ2-2, with a possible D match to TRBD1 (6 bases). The sequence derives from a man younger than 45 in good health and CMV-seropositive. The CDR3 nucleotides read TGTGCCAGCAGTTACAACAGGGTGACCGGGGAGCTGTTTTTT. This codes for CASSYNRVTGELFF.